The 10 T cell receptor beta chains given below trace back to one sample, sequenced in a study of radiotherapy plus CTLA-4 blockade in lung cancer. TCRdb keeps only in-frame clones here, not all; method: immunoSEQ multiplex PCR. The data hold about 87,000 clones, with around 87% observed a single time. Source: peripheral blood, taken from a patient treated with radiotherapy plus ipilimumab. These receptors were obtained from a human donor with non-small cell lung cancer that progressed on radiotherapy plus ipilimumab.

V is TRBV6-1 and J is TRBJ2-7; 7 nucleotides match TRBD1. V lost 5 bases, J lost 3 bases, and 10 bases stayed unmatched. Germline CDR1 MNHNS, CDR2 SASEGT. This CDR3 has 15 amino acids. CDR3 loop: CASSPRTGRHYEQYF. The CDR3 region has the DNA TGTGCCAGCAGTCCCCGGACAGGAAGGCACTACGAGCAGTACTTC.

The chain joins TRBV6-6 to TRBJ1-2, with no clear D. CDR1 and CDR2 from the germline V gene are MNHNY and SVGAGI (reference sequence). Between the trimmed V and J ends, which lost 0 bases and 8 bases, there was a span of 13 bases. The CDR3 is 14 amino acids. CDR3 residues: CASSYSAPLGGYTF. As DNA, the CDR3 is TGTGCCAGCAGTTACTCGGCCCCCCTGGGGGGCTACACCTTC.

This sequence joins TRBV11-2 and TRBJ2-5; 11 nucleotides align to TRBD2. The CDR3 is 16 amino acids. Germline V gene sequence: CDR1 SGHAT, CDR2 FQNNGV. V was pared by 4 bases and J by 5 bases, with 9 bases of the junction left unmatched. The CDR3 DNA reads TGTGCCAGCAGCTCACTCGTAGCGGGGGGGCGGGAGACCCAGTACTTC. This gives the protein CASSSLVAGGRETQYF.

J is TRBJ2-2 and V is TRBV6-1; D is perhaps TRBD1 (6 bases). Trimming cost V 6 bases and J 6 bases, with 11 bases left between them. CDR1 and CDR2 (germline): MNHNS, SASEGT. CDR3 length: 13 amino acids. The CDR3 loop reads CASSPKGAGELFF. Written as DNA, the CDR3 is TGTGCCAGCAGCCCGAAGGGGGCCGGGGAGCTGTTTTTT.

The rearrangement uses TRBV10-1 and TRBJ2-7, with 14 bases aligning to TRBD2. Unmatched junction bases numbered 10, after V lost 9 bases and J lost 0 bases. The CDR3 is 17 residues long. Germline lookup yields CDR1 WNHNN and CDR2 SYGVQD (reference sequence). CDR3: CASGSGTSGGSSYEQYF. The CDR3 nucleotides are TGCGCCAGTGGTTCCGGGACTAGCGGGGGTAGCTCCTACGAGCAGTACTTC.

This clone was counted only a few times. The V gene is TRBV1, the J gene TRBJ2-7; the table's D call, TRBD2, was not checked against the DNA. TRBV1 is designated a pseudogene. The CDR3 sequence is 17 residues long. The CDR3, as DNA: TGCACCAGCAGCCAAGATGCTTGGGGGGTTCGGGGATACGAGCAGTACTTC. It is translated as CTSSQDAWGVRGYEQYF.

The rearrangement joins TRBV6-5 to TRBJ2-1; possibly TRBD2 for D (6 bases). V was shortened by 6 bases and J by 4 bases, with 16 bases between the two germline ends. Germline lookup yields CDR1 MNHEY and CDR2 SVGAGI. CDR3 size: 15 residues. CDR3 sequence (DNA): TGTGCCAGCAGCGCCGGGACTCTTCAATACAATGAGCAGTTCTTC. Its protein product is CASSAGTLQYNEQFF.

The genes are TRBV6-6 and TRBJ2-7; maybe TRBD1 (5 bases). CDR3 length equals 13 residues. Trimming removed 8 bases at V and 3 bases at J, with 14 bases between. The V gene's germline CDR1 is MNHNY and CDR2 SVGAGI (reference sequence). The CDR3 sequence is CASPPDRNYEQYF. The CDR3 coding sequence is TGTGCCAGCCCCCCAGACAGAAACTACGAGCAGTACTTC.

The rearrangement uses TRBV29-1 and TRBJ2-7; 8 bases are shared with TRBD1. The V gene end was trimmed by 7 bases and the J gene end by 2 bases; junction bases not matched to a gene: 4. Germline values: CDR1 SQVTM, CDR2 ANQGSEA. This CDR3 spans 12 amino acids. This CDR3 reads CSARTGPYEQYF. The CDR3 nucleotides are TGCAGCGCCCGGACAGGGCCCTACGAGCAGTACTTC.

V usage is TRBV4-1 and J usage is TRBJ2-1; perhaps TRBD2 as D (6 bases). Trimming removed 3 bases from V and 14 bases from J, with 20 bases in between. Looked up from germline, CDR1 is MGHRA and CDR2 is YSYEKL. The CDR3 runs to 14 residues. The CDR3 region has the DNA TGCGCCAGCAGCCAGCCGGGACTCGAGGGTTTTAAGTTCTTC. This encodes CASSQPGLEGFKFF.